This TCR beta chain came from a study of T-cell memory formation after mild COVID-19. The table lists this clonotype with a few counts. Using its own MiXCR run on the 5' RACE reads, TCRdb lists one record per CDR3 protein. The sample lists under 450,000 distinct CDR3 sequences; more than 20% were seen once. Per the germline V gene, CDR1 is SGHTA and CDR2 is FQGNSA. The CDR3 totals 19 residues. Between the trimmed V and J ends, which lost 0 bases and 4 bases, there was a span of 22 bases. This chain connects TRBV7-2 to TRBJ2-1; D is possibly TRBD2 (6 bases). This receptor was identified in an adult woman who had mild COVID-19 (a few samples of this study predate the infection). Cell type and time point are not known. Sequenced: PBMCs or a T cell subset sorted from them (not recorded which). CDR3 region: CASSLANVDYILGYNEQFF. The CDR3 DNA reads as TGTGCCAGCAGCTTAGCAAACGTGGACTACATTTTGGGGTACAATGAGCAGTTCTTC.